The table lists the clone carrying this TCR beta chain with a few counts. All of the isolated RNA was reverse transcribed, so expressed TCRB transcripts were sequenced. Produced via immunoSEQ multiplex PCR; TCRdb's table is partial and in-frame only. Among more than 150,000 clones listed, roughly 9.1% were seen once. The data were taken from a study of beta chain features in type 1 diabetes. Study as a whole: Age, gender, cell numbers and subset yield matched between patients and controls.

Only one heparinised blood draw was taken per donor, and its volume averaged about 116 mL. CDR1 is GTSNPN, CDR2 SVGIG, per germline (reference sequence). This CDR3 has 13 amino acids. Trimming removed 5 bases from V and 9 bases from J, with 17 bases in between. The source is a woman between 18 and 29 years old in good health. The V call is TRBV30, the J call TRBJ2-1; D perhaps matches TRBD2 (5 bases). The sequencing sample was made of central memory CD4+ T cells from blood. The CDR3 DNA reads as TGTGCCTGGGATTTACTAGGGCGCGGTGAGCAGTTCTTC. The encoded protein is CAWDLLGRGEQFF.